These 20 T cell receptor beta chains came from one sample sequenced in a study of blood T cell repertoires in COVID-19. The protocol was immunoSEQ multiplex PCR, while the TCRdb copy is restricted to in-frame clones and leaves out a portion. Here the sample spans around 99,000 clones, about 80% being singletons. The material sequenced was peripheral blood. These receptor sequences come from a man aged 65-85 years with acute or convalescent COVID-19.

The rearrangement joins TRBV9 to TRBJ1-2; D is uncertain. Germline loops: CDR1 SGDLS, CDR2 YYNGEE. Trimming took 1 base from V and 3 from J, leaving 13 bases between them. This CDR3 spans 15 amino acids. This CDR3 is CASSVTAAKDYGYTF. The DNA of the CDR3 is TGTGCCAGCAGCGTAACAGCAGCTAAAGACTATGGCTACACCTTC. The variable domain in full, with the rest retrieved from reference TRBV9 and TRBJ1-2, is DSGVTQTPKHLITATGQRVTLRCSPRSGDLSVYWYQQSLDQGLQFLIQYYNGEERAKGNILERFSAQQFPDLHSELNLSSLELGDSALYFCASSVTAAKDYGYTFGSGTRLTVV.

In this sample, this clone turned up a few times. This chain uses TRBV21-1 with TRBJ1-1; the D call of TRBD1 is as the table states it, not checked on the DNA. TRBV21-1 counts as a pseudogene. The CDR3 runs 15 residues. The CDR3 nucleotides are TGTGCCAGCAGCAAAGGTCCGGGACACAACACTGAAGCTTTCTTT. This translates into CASSKGPGHNTEAFF.

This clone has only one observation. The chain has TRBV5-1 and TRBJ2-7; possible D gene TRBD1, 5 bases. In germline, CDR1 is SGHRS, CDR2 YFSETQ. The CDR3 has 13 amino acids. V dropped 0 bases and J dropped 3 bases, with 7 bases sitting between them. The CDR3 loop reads CASSLVRGYEQYF. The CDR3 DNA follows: TGCGCCAGCAGCTTGGTTAGGGGCTACGAGCAGTACTTC.

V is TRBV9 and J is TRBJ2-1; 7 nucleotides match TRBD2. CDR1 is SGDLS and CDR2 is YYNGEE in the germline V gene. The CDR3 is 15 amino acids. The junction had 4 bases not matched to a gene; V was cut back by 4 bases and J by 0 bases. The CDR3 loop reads CASSPGGTSYNEQFF. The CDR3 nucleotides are TGTGCCAGCAGCCCCGGGGGGACCTCCTACAATGAGCAGTTCTTC. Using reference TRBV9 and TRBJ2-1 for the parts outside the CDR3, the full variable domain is DSGVTQTPKHLITATGQRVTLRCSPRSGDLSVYWYQQSLDQGLQFLIQYYNGEERAKGNILERFSAQQFPDLHSELNLSSLELGDSALYFCASSPGGTSYNEQFFGPGTRLTVL.

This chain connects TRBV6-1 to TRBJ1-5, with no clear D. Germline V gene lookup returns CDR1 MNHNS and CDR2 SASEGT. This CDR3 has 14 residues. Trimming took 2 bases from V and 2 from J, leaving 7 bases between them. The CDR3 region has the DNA TGTGCCAGCAGTGAACAGGCAGGCAATCAGCCCCAGCATTTT. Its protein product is CASSEQAGNQPQHF.

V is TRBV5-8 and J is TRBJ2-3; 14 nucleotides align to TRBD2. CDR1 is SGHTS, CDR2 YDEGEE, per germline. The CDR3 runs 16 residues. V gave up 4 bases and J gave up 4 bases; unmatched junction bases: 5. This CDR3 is CASSPGLAGGSDTQYF. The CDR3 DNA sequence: TGTGCCAGCAGCCCTGGACTAGCGGGGGGATCAGATACGCAGTATTTT.

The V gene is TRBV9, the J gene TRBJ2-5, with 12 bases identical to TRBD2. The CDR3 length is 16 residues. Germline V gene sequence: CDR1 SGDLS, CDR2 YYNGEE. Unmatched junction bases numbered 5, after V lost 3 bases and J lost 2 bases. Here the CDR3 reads CASSASGLAGQETQYF. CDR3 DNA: TGTGCCAGCAGCGCTTCCGGACTAGCGGGGCAAGAGACCCAGTACTTC.

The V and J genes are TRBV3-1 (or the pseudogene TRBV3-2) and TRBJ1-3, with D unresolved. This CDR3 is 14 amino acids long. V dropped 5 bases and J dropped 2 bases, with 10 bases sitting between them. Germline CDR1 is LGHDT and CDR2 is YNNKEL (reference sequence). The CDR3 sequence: CASSYSLAGNTIYF. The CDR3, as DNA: TGTGCCAGCAGCTATAGTCTGGCTGGAAACACCATATATTTT.

CDR3: CASSAGTGGQPGANVLTF. The CDR3 region has the DNA TGTGCCAGTAGTGCCGGGACAGGGGGCCAACCTGGGGCCAACGTCCTGACTTTC. This chain joins TRBV19 and TRBJ2-6; 12 bases are shared with TRBD1. Germline loops: CDR1 LNHDA, CDR2 SQIVND (reference sequence). The J segment lost 2 bases and the V segment lost 5 bases, leaving 7 bases of the junction unmatched. CDR3 size: 18 residues.

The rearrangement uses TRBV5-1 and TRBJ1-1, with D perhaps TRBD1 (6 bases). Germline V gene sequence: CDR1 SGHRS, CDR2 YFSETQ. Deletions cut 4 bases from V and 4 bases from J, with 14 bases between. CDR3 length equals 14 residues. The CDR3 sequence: CASSGPEGVTEAFF. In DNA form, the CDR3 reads TGCGCCAGCAGCGGACCAGAGGGGGTCACTGAAGCTTTCTTT.

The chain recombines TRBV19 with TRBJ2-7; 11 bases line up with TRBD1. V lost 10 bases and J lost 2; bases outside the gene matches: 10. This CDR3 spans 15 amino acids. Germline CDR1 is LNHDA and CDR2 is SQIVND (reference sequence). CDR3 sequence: CATQSGTGGTYEQYF. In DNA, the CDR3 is TGTGCCACCCAAAGCGGGACAGGGGGAACCTACGAGCAGTACTTC. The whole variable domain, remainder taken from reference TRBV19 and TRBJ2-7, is DGGITQSPKYLFRKEGQNVTLSCEQNLNHDAMYWYRQDPGQGLRLIYYSQIVNDFQKGDIAEGYSVSREKKESFPLTVTSAQKNPTAFYLCATQSGTGGTYEQYFGPGTRLTVT.

This CDR3 reads CASSTGYNSPLHF. The CDR3 DNA follows: TGTGCCAGTAGTACCGGGTATAATTCACCCCTCCACTTT. This chain uses TRBV19 with TRBJ1-6; D is undetermined. This CDR3 has 13 amino acids. V was trimmed by 4 bases and J by 4 bases, leaving 5 bases between them. Germline loops: CDR1 LNHDA, CDR2 SQIVND (reference sequence).

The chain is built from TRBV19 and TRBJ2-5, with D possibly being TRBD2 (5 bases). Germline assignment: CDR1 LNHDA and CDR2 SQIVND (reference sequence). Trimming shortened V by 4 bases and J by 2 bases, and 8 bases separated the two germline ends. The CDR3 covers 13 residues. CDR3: CASSTPGQETQYF. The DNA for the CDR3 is TGTGCCAGTAGTACTCCGGGGCAAGAGACCCAGTACTTC.

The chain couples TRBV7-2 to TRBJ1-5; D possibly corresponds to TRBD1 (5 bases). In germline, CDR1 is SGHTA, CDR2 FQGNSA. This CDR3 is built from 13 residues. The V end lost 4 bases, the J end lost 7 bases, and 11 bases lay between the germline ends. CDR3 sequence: CASSSDIWQPQHF. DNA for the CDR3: TGTGCCAGCAGCTCGGACATATGGCAGCCCCAGCATTTT.

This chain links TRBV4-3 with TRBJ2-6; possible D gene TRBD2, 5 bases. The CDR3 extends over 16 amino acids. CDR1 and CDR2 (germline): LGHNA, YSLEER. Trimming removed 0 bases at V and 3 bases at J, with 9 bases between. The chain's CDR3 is CASSQELGSGANVLTF. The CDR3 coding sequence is TGCGCCAGCAGCCAAGAATTGGGGAGTGGGGCCAACGTCCTGACTTTC.

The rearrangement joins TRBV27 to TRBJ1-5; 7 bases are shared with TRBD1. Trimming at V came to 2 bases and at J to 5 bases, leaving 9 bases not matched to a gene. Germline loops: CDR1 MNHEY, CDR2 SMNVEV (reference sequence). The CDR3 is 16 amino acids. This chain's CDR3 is CASSLRWTGGHQPQHF. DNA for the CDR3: TGTGCCAGCAGTTTACGCTGGACAGGCGGTCATCAGCCCCAGCATTTT.

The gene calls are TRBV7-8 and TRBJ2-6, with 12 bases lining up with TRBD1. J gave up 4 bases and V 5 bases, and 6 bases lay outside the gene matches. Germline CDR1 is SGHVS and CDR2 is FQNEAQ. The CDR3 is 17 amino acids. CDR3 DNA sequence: TGTGCCAGCAGCCCGGGACAGGGGGCGAGGGGGGCCAACGTCCTGACTTTC. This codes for CASSPGQGARGANVLTF.

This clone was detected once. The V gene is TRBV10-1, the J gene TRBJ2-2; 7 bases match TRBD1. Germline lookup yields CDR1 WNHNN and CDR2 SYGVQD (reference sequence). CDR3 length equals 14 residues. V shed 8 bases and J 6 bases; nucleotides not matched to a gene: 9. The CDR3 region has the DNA TGCGCCAGCGGCTGGACAGGAGGAGCCGGGGAGCTGTTTTTT. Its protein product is CASGWTGGAGELFF.

For the CDR3, the DNA is TGTGCCAGCAGCTTCGACAGGGGGGCCACTGAAGCTTTCTTT. Translation gives CASSFDRGATEAFF. V gene TRBV7-9 combines with J gene TRBJ1-1, with 9 bases matching TRBD1. With V trimmed by 3 bases and J by 4 bases, 3 bases remained unmatched. The CDR3 length is 14 residues. CDR1 and CDR2 from the germline V gene are SEHNR and FQNEAQ (reference sequence).

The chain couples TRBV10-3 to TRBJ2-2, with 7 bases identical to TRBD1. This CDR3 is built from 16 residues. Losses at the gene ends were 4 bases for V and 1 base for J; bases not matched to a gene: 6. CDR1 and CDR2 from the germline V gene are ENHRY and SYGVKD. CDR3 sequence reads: CAISGTGGQNTGELFF. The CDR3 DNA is TGTGCCATCAGTGGGACAGGCGGACAGAACACCGGGGAGCTGTTTTTT.